The 28 T cell receptor beta chains given below trace back to one sample, sequenced in a study of prognosis after radiotherapy for stage I lung cancer. Genomic DNA yielded TCR beta CDR3, amplified by two-round multiplex PCR. Amplification in first-round PCR relied on primers specific to each TRBV and TRBJ gene. TCRdb reprocessed the multiplex PCR reads via MiXCR and lists one record per CDR3 protein. The table lists 17,000 or so distinct CDR3 sequences, roughly 30% of them singletons. This material consisted of PBMCs, taken before or after stereotactic body radiation therapy (not recorded which). These receptors were collected from a donor at least 50 years old with non-small cell lung cancer.

This clonotype has a single count. One base separates it from a far larger clone, so it is likely a read error. This sequence joins TRBV6-4 and TRBJ1-1; 9 bases agree with TRBD1. Germline V gene lookup returns CDR1 MRHNA and CDR2 SNTAGT. There are 16 residues in the CDR3. The CDR3: CASRVGGQGRNTVAFF. In DNA, the CDR3 is TGTGCCAGCAGAGTGGGGGGACAGGGAAGGAACACTGTAGCTTTCTTT.

This clonotype appeared a few times. This chain connects TRBV15 to TRBJ2-1, with D unclear. In germline, CDR1 is LNHNV, CDR2 YYDKDF (reference sequence). CDR3 length: 19 residues. V lost 2 bases and J lost 7, with 27 bases in between. The CDR3 loop reads CATSRHQPSDGPPGNEQFF. The CDR3 DNA is TGTGCCACCAGCAGACACCAACCGAGTGATGGGCCTCCTGGGAATGAGCAGTTCTTC.

Details on this clonotype: It is likely a read error: a sequence one base away is far more abundant. The CDR3 DNA sequence: TGTGCCAGCAGTGACGACGGCGGATACAATGAGCAGTTCTTC. It is translated as CASSDDGGYNEQFF. The rearrangement joins TRBV6-4 to TRBJ2-1; D unresolved. The V gene lost 2 bases and the J gene lost 4 bases, with 9 bases spanning the gap. CDR1 and CDR2 from the germline V gene are MRHNA and SNTAGT. The CDR3 consists of 14 residues.

At least ten counts were recorded for this clonotype. CDR3 nucleotides: TGTGCCAGCAGTTTTTACGCTAGCACAGATACGCAGTATTTT. It is translated as CASSFYASTDTQYF. The rearrangement uses TRBV27 and TRBJ2-3, with D unclear. Looked up from germline, CDR1 is MNHEY and CDR2 is SMNVEV (reference sequence). The ends were cut back, 3 bases at V and 0 bases at J, with 7 bases in the middle. The CDR3 loop spans 14 amino acids.

Judged by abundance, this clonotype is medium-sized. The chain links TRBV6-5 to TRBJ1-2, with D hard to call. This CDR3 has 15 amino acids. The germline V gene has CDR1 MNHEY and CDR2 SVGAGI. Trimming stripped 0 bases from V and 0 bases from J, with 8 bases between. CDR3 loop: CASSYSVRTNYGYTF. CDR3 coding DNA: TGTGCCAGCAGTTACTCTGTCAGAACTAACTATGGCTACACCTTC.

Turning to this clonotype: One junction end does not reproduce the germline sequence, and a read error may be involved. The chain joins TRBV28 to TRBJ2-1; D gene unclear. Germline CDR1 reads MDHEN; CDR2 reads SYDVKM. The CDR3 is made up of 16 amino acids. The CDR3 sequence: CASSFTSGALYNEQFF. The CDR3 DNA follows: TGTGCCAGCAGTTTTACATCTGGAGCCCTATACAATGAACAGTTCTTC.

This clonotype has at least ten counts. The chain carries TRBV20-1 and TRBJ1-1; D is perhaps TRBD1 (5 bases). Germline V CDR1 and CDR2: DFQATT, SNEGSKA (reference sequence). The germline V and J ends were trimmed by 2 bases and 1 base, with 14 bases remaining between them. CDR3 length: 15 residues. CDR3 sequence (DNA): TGCAGTGCTAGAAGCGGGACTAACTCGAACACTGAAGCTTTCTTT. Its protein is CSARSGTNSNTEAFF.

The sample holds many counts of this clonotype. V is TRBV7-6 and J is TRBJ1-6, with D unresolved. There are 12 residues in the CDR3. Trimming stripped 5 bases from V and 11 bases from J, with 10 bases between. The germline CDR1 and CDR2 sequences are SGHVS and FNYEAQ. CDR3 residues: CASSGPGTPLHF. In DNA form, the CDR3 reads TGTGCCAGCAGCGGGCCCGGGACACCCCTCCACTTT.

This clonotype was detected many times. The V and J genes are TRBV13 and TRBJ1-1, with TRBD1 as a possible D gene (6 bases). V was cut by 5 bases and J by 4 bases, with 14 bases left in between. The germline V gene has CDR1 PRHDT and CDR2 FYEKMQ (reference sequence). The CDR3 is made up of 14 amino acids. CDR3 coding DNA: TGTGCCAGCAGCCTCCAGAGGGGGGGCACTGAAGCTTTCTTT. Protein: CASSLQRGGTEAFF. Complete variable domain (other parts from reference TRBV13 and TRBJ1-1): AAGVIQSPRHLIKEKRETATLKCYPIPRHDTVYWYQQGPGQDPQFLISFYEKMQSDKGSIPDRFSAQQFSDYHSELNMSSLELGDSALYFCASSLQRGGTEAFFGQGTRLTVV.

This clonotype was seen ten or more times. This chain links TRBV3-1 with TRBJ1-2, with D maybe TRBD1 (5 bases). This CDR3 is built from 15 residues. V was pared by 4 bases and J by 1 base, with 13 bases between. CDR1 and CDR2 (germline): LGHDT, YNNKEL (reference sequence). CDR3 sequence: CASSLRGAFNYGYTF. The CDR3 bases are TGTGCCAGCAGCCTCCGCGGGGCCTTTAACTATGGCTACACCTTC.

This clonotype is medium-sized in the sample. CDR3 nucleotides: TGTGCCAGCAGTTACCGGGCAGCCAGCTCCTATAATTCACCCCTCCACTTT. This encodes CASSYRAASSYNSPLHF. The rearrangement joins TRBV6-5 to TRBJ1-6, with D hard to call. CDR1 MNHEY and CDR2 SVGAGI come from the germline V gene. This CDR3 contains 17 residues. Between the trimmed V and J ends, which lost 2 bases and 0 bases, there was a span of 11 bases.

This clonotype was seen ten or more times. The J gene is TRBJ2-7, the V gene TRBV3-1; 8 nucleotides agree with TRBD2. Germline lookup yields CDR1 LGHDT and CDR2 YNNKEL (reference sequence). There are 16 residues in the CDR3. Trimming at V came to 4 bases and at J to 0 bases, leaving 8 bases not matched to a gene. CDR3 loop: CASSPILAGSSYEQYF. Here the CDR3 DNA reads TGTGCCAGCAGCCCTATATTAGCGGGAAGCTCCTACGAGCAGTACTTC.

This clonotype has at least ten counts. The rearrangement uses TRBV5-1 and TRBJ2-1; D unresolved. Trimming removed 4 bases at V and 3 bases at J, with 11 bases between. Germline CDR1 is SGHRS and CDR2 is YFSETQ. The CDR3 has 14 amino acids. CDR3 amino acids: CASSGNYVYNEQFF. The CDR3 DNA follows: TGCGCCAGCAGCGGGAACTATGTCTACAATGAGCAGTTCTTC.

In regard to this clonotype: A far larger clone differs by one base, so this is likely a read error. J is TRBJ2-2 and V is TRBV6-2 or TRBV6-3, with 14 bases matching TRBD2. CDR3 length: 16 amino acids. CDR1 and CDR2 (germline): MNHEY, SVGEGT. The CDR3 here is CASSWGLAGESGELIF. CDR3 coding DNA: TGTGCCAGCAGTTGGGGACTAGCGGGAGAGAGCGGGGAGCTGATTTTT.

This sequence joins TRBV11-2 and TRBJ2-7; no clear D. Germline V CDR1 and CDR2: SGHAT, FQNNGV. The CDR3 runs to 13 residues. Deletions cut 8 bases from V and 6 bases from J, with 17 bases between. The CDR3 spells CASPFSQLGEQYF. The CDR3 region has the DNA TGTGCCAGCCCCTTTTCCCAATTGGGCGAGCAGTACTTC.

This clonotype was recorded many times. The V gene is TRBV18, the J gene TRBJ2-2; 9 bases are a match to TRBD1. The CDR3 extends over 16 amino acids. Unmatched junction bases numbered 4, after V lost 1 base and J lost 4 bases. Germline loops: CDR1 KGHSH, CDR2 LQKENI. The CDR3 nucleotides read TGTGCCAGCTCACCACGTGGGACAGGGTTCACCGGGGAGCTGTTTTTT. Protein product: CASSPRGTGFTGELFF.

This clonotype has at least ten counts. The rearrangement joins TRBV6-2 or TRBV6-3 to TRBJ1-1; 7 bases agree with TRBD1. Trimming at V came to 6 bases and at J to 0 bases, leaving 13 bases not matched to a gene. The CDR3 length is 17 residues. CDR1 MNHEY and CDR2 SVGEGT come from the germline V gene. CDR3 residues: CASRTLGTAKLNTEAFF. As DNA, the CDR3 is TGTGCCAGCAGAACTCTAGGGACAGCCAAACTGAACACTGAAGCTTTCTTT.

This clonotype has a count of ten or more. The rearrangement uses TRBV19 and TRBJ1-5; maybe TRBD1 (5 bases). The germline CDR1 and CDR2 sequences are LNHDA and SQIVND (reference sequence). The CDR3 spans 14 residues. Trimming cost V 10 bases and J 6 bases, with 19 bases left between them. DNA of the CDR3: TGTGCCACCCGGCCTCAGGGTGAGGGTCAGCCCCAGCATTTT. Translating gives CATRPQGEGQPQHF.

This clonotype has ten or more counts. This chain uses TRBV7-3 with TRBJ2-1; 10 nucleotides agree with TRBD2. Per the germline V gene, CDR1 is SGHTA and CDR2 is FQGTGA. The CDR3 covers 15 residues. V shed 3 bases and J 7 bases; nucleotides not matched to a gene: 6. CDR3 DNA: TGTGCCAGCAGCTTTTCAGCGGGAGGGTTTAATGAGCAGTTCTTC. Translation gives CASSFSAGGFNEQFF.

This clonotype was detected ten times or more. The chain joins TRBV4-1 to TRBJ2-6; tentative D call: TRBD1 (6 bases). V lost 0 bases and J lost 1, with 16 bases in between. The CDR3 contains 19 residues. Per the germline V gene, CDR1 is MGHRA and CDR2 is YSYEKL. CDR3 in amino acids: CASSQDRRGRGSGANVLTF. CDR3 coding DNA: TGCGCCAGCAGCCAAGATCGCAGGGGCAGAGGATCTGGGGCCAACGTCCTGACTTTC.

This clonotype is categorized as medium-sized. The chain links TRBV6-5 to TRBJ1-6, with D perhaps matching TRBD1 (6 bases). Germline loops: CDR1 MNHEY, CDR2 SVGAGI. Trimming left V 2 bases short and J 9 bases short, with 17 bases between. The CDR3 runs to 16 residues. The CDR3: CASSYGQGPRFSPLHF. In nucleotides, the CDR3 is TGTGCCAGCAGTTACGGGCAGGGGCCGAGGTTTTCACCCCTCCACTTT.

This clonotype was seen repeatedly, ten times or more. The chain links TRBV5-4 to TRBJ2-5, with 9 bases lining up with TRBD1. The V and J ends lost 4 bases and 2 bases, in that order; junction bases with no gene match: 6. CDR3 size: 15 residues. Germline V gives CDR1 SGHNT, CDR2 YYREEE (reference sequence). The CDR3 DNA is TGTGCCAGCAGCCAGGGACAGGGTCCACAAGAGACCCAGTACTTC. It translates to CASSQGQGPQETQYF.

This clonotype was observed many times. The chain combines TRBV19 with TRBJ2-5, with 7 bases that match TRBD1. Germline V CDR1 and CDR2: LNHDA, SQIVND (reference sequence). The V gene end was trimmed by 3 bases and the J gene end by 0 bases; junction bases not matched to a gene: 1. The CDR3 length is 14 residues. The CDR3 protein is CASSIGTDQETQYF. The CDR3 nucleotides read TGTGCCAGTAGTATTGGGACAGACCAAGAGACCCAGTACTTC.

This clonotype was observed many times. The chain has TRBV2 and TRBJ2-7, with TRBD2 identical over 9 bases. In germline, CDR1 is SNHLY, CDR2 FYNNEI. V was clipped by 3 bases and J by 0 bases; unmatched bases: 6. The CDR3 has 16 amino acids. The CDR3 loop is CASSEEAGGFSYEQYF. The CDR3 region has the DNA TGTGCCAGCAGTGAGGAAGCGGGAGGCTTCTCCTACGAGCAGTACTTC.

This clonotype was seen many times. The DNA for the CDR3 is TGTGCCAGCCGACCGACAGGCGGCTATGGCTACACCTTC. Residues: CASRPTGGYGYTF. This chain uses TRBV3-1 with TRBJ1-2; D possibly corresponds to TRBD1 (6 bases). The CDR3 is 13 amino acids. CDR1 is LGHDT and CDR2 is YNNKEL in the germline V gene (reference sequence). V dropped 8 bases and J dropped 4 bases, with 14 bases sitting between them.

Concerning this clonotype itself: A read error may be the cause here, since a much bigger clone is one base away. V is TRBV19 and J is TRBJ2-1; 7 nucleotides line up with TRBD2. Trimming cost V 3 bases and J 8 bases; bases outside gene matches: 7. Germline loops: CDR1 LNHDA, CDR2 SQIVND (reference sequence). The CDR3 loop spans 14 amino acids. The CDR3 protein is CASSIAGLLDEQFF. Here the CDR3 DNA reads TGTGCCAGTAGTATCGCGGGACTATTGGATGAGCAGTTCTTC.

This clonotype is medium-sized. The chain recombines TRBV11-2 with TRBJ1-6; 8 bases agree with TRBD1. From germline, CDR1 is SGHAT and CDR2 FQNNGV. This CDR3 comprises 17 residues. Trimming cost V 5 bases and J 7 bases; bases outside gene matches: 13. CDR3 residues: CASSPWTGKTPNSPLHF. Written as DNA, the CDR3 is TGTGCCAGCAGCCCCTGGACAGGGAAGACCCCCAATTCACCCCTCCACTTT.

Many counts were recorded for this clonotype. With a much larger clone just one base away, this may be a read error. CDR3 region: CNARTLAGGPDTQYF. The DNA for the CDR3 is TGCAATGCTAGAACCCTAGCGGGAGGTCCAGATACGCAGTATTTT. This chain connects TRBV20-1 to TRBJ2-3; 11 positions match TRBD2. Germline V gives CDR1 DFQATT, CDR2 SNEGSKA (reference sequence). This CDR3 has 15 residues.